Each of the 8 T cell receptor beta chains below was sequenced from the same sample in a study of blood T cells in healthy people across ages. With a J-beta primer mix and a sample-barcoded 5' primer, a second PCR ran 7 to 11 cycles. TCRdb passed the 5' RACE reads through MiXCR, listing each CDR3 protein once. The table has hundreds of thousands of distinct CDR3 sequences, roughly a quarter seen once. These data were also filed under a second study, of T cells of mothers and their children.

The sample taken for sequencing was blood. All receptors derive from a boy aged 2 to 9 in good health.

This clonotype was counted a few times. The rearrangement joins TRBV6-5 to TRBJ1-2; TRBD1 aligns across 7 bases. Germline lookup yields CDR1 MNHEY and CDR2 SVGAGI. The length of the CDR3 is 15 residues. Trimming cost V 1 base and J 2 bases; bases outside gene matches: 4. In nucleotides, the CDR3 is TGTGCCAGCAGTTACTTACAGGGGAGGAACTATGGCTACACCTTC. It codes for CASSYLQGRNYGYTF.

This clonotype occurred a few times. The genes are TRBV5-1 and TRBJ2-5, with 9 bases fitting TRBD1. The assigned J gene may be wrong: the sequence end matches TRBJ2-7 better. Looked up from germline, CDR1 is SGHRS and CDR2 is YFSETQ. The CDR3 is 17 amino acids. CDR3: CASRGAGTGRGSYEQYF. The CDR3 DNA reads TGCGCCAGTAGGGGAGCCGGGACAGGGAGAGGCTCCTACGAGCAGTACTTC.

The V and J genes are TRBV7-8 and TRBJ1-5; TRBD1 matches 10 bases. The V gene's germline CDR1 is SGHVS and CDR2 FQNEAQ. Trimming took 1 base from V and 5 from J; bases not matched to a gene: 2. This CDR3 region has 15 residues. DNA for the CDR3: TGTGCCAGCAGCTTAGGGACAGGGGGACATCAGCCCCAGCATTTT. It specifies CASSLGTGGHQPQHF.

This clonotype came up a few times. V is TRBV25-1 and J is TRBJ1-2; tentative D call: TRBD1 (5 bases). Germline assignment: CDR1 MGHDK and CDR2 SYGVNS. Trimming shortened V by 4 bases and J by 8 bases, and 14 bases separated the two germline ends. This CDR3 spans 13 amino acids. The CDR3 DNA is TGTGCCAGCAGTGTCAGGGTTGAAGGAGGCTACACCTTC. Amino acid sequence: CASSVRVEGGYTF.

The genes are TRBV5-5 and TRBJ1-4; perhaps TRBD1 as D (6 bases). Trimming shortened V by 4 bases and J by 7 bases, and 17 bases separated the two germline ends. This CDR3 spans 15 amino acids. Germline lookup yields CDR1 SGHKS and CDR2 YYEKEE (reference sequence). CDR3 DNA: TGTGCCAGCAGCCCACTGGGGGGGCGCGGTGAAAAACTGTTTTTT. Translating gives CASSPLGGRGEKLFF.

The gene calls are TRBV7-2 and TRBJ1-6; a possible D gene is TRBD1 (5 bases). Trimming took 1 base from V and 7 from J, leaving 11 bases between them. Germline V CDR1 and CDR2: SGHTA, FQGNSA. The CDR3 has 15 amino acids. In DNA form, the CDR3 reads TGTGCCAGCAGCTTAGTAAGGCAGGGAAATTCACCCCTCCACTTT. Protein sequence: CASSLVRQGNSPLHF.

The V gene is TRBV29-1, the J gene TRBJ1-2; TRBD1 agrees at 9 bases. The germline gives CDR1 SQVTM, CDR2 ANQGSEA. V shed 7 bases and J 3 bases; nucleotides not matched to a gene: 6. The CDR3 is 13 amino acids. CDR3 bases: TGCAGCGCTTACAGGGGGCGCGACTATGGCTACACCTTC. This sequence encodes CSAYRGRDYGYTF.

This clonotype was found a few times. The gene calls are TRBV13 and TRBJ2-2, with a weak D call TRBD1 (6 bases). In germline, CDR1 is PRHDT, CDR2 FYEKMQ (reference sequence). V shed 6 bases and J shed 1 base, with 12 bases lying between them. This CDR3 comprises 15 residues. The CDR3 DNA follows: TGTGCCAGCAGAGCAACAGGGAAGAACACCGGGGAGCTGTTTTTT. It codes for CASRATGKNTGELFF.